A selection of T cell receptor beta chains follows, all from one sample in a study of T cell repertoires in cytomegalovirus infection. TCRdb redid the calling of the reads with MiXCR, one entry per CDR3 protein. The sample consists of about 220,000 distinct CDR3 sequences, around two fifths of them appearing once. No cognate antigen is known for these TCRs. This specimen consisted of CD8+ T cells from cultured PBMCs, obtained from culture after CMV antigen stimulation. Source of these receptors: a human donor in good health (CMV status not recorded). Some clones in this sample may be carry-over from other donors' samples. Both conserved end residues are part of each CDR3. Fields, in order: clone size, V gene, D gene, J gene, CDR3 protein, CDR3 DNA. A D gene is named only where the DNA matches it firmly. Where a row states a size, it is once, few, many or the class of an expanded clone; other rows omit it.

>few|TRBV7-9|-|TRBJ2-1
CASSPHPARAGNRNEQFF
TGTGCCAGCAGCCCTCATCCTGCCCGGGCGGGAAATAGGAATGAGCAGTTCTTC
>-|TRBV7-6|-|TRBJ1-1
CASSLELGRNTEAFF
TGTGCCAGCAGCTTAGAGTTGGGCAGGAACACTGAAGCTTTCTTT
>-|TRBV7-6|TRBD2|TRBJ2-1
CASSPRTSDEQFF
TGTGCTAGCAGTCCCCGGACTAGCGATGAGCAGTTCTTC
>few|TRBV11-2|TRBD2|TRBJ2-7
CASSLSRGIHEQYF
TGTGCCAGCAGCTTGTCGCGGGGGATCCACGAGCAGTACTTC
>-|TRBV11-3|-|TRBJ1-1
CASSPGPGGEAFF
TGTGCCAGCAGCCCAGGTCCGGGGGGTGAAGCTTTCTTT
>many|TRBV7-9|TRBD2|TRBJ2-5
CASSLAAGAETQYF
TGTGCCAGCAGCTTAGCGGCGGGAGCAGAGACCCAGTACTTC
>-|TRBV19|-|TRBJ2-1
CASSNRDSYNEQFF
TGTGCCAGTAGTAACAGGGACTCCTACAATGAGCAGTTCTTC
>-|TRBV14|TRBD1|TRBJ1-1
CASSQTGTGMGAEAFF
TGTGCCAGCAGCCAAACCGGGACAGGGATGGGCGCTGAAGCTTTCTTT
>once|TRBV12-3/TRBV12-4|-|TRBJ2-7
CASSLTGSAYEQYF
TGTGCCAGCAGTTTGACGGGATCCGCCTACGAGCAGTACTTC
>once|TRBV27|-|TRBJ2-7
CASSPPAGSDSYEQYF
TGTGCCAGCAGTCCCCCGGCGGGTTCTGACTCCTACGAGCAGTACTTC
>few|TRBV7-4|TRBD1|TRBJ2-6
CASRVPEQGAPGANVLTF
TGTGCCAGCCGCGTCCCCGAACAGGGGGCTCCTGGGGCCAACGTCCTGACTTTC
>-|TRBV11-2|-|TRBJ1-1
CASSLWGRWETTEAFF
TGTGCCAGCAGCTTATGGGGGAGGTGGGAAACTACTGAAGCTTTCTTT
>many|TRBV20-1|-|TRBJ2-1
CSARPHGVTSSYNEQFF
TGCAGTGCTAGACCCCATGGAGTGACTAGCTCCTACAATGAGCAGTTCTTC
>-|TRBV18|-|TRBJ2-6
CASSPLRLVSSGANVLTF
TGTGCCAGCTCACCACTGCGGTTAGTGAGCTCTGGGGCCAACGTCCTGACTTTC
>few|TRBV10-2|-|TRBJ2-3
CASSRLGSTDTQYF
TGCGCCAGCAGTAGACTGGGCAGTACAGATACGCAGTATTTT
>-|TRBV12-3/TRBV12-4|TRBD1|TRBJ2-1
CASSIRDRGNEQFF
TGTGCCAGCAGTATCCGGGACAGGGGCAATGAGCAGTTCTTC
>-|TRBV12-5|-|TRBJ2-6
CASGKFPFSGANVLTF
TGTGCTAGTGGTAAATTCCCTTTCTCTGGGGCCAACGTCCTGACTTTC
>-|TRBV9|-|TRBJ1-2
CASSVATGLTAGYTF
TGTGCCAGCAGCGTAGCTACAGGTTTGACGGCTGGCTACACCTTC
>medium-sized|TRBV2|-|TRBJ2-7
CASSVGTDYEQYF
TGTGCCAGCAGTGTCGGGACGGACTACGAGCAGTACTTC
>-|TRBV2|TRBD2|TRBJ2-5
CASSEVGLASGDTMEETQYF
TGTGCCAGCAGTGAAGTTGGTTTGGCTAGCGGGGATACTATGGAAGAGACCCAGTACTTC
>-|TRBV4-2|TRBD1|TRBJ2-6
CASSRSPGQFSGANVLTF
TGTGCCAGCAGCCGATCGCCGGGACAGTTCTCTGGGGCAAACGTCCTGACTTTC
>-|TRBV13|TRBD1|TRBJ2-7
CASSLGTGMGEQYF
TGTGCCAGCAGCTTAGGGACAGGGATGGGCGAGCAGTACTTC
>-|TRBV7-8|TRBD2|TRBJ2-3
CASSAGLAGGTADTQYF
TGTGCCAGCAGCGCGGGACTAGCGGGGGGGACGGCAGATACGCAGTATTTT
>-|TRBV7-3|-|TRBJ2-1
CASSPALSSYNEQFF
TGTGCCAGCAGCCCTGCCCTTAGCTCCTACAATGAGCAGTTCTTC
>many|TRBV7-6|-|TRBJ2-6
CASSLAGGAGANVLTF
TGTGCCAGCAGCTTAGCGGGTGGGGCTGGGGCCAACGTCCTGACTTTC
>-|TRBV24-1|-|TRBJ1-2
CATALGGGSGYTF
TGTGCCACCGCCCTTGGAGGAGGCAGTGGCTACACCTTC
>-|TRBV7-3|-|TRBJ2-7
CASSPPGSPYEQYF
TGTGCCAGCAGCCCCCCAGGATCTCCCTACGAGCAGTACTTC
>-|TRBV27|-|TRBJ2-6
CASTRGLGSGANVLTF
TGTGCCAGCACCCGGGGCCTCGGCTCTGGGGCCAACGTCCTGACTTTC
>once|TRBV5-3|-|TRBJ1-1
CARSRRRNTEAFF
TGTGCCAGAAGCAGACGGAGGAACACTGAAGCTTTCTTT
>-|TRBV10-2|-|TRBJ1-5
CASSQGFNQPQHF
TGCGCCAGCAGCCAGGGATTCAATCAGCCCCAGCATTTT
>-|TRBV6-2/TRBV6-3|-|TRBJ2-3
CASSSYITDTQYF
TGTGCCAGCAGTTCCTACATCACAGATACGCAGTATTTT
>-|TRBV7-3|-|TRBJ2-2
CASSLTAGAGELFF
TGTGCCAGCAGCTTAACTGCTGGTGCCGGGGAGCTGTTTTTT
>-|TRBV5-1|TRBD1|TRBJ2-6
CASSPIRDRGREGPGANVLTF
TGCGCCAGCAGCCCTATCCGGGACAGGGGAAGGGAAGGGCCTGGGGCCAACGTCCTGACTTTC
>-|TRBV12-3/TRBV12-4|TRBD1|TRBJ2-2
CASSTGGDTGELFF
TGTGCCAGCAGTACAGGGGGCGACACCGGGGAGCTGTTTTTT
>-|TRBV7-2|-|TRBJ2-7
CASRTTYEQYF
TGTGCCAGCAGGACGACGTACGAGCAGTACTTC
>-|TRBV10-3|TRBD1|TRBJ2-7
CAISVGPQGEEQYF
TGTGCCATCAGTGTGGGCCCACAGGGGGAAGAGCAGTACTTC
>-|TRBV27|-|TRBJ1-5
CASSPGRRQPQHF
TGTGCCAGCAGTCCCGGGCGGCGTCAGCCCCAGCATTTT
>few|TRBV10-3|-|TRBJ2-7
CAISGQAARYEQYF
TGTGCCATCAGTGGACAGGCTGCTCGGTACGAGCAGTACTTC
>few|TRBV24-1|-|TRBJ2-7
CATSGKDASYEQYF
TGTGCCACCAGTGGAAAAGACGCCTCCTACGAGCAGTACTTC
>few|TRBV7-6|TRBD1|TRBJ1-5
CASSLADRGLSNQPQHF
TGTGCCAGCAGCTTAGCGGACAGGGGTTTGAGCAATCAGCCCCAGCATTTT
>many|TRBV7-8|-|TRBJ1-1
CASSLASGGLGVNTEAFF
TGTGCCAGCAGCTTAGCGTCCGGGGGGCTGGGGGTGAACACTGAAGCTTTCTTT
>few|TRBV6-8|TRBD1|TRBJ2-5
CASSRLYRGTQETQYF
TGTGCCAGCAGTCGCCTCTACAGGGGAACTCAAGAGACCCAGTACTTC
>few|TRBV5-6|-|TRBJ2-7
CASSGGGVSSYEQYF
TGTGCCAGCAGCGGAGGGGGGGTGTCCTCCTACGAGCAGTACTTC